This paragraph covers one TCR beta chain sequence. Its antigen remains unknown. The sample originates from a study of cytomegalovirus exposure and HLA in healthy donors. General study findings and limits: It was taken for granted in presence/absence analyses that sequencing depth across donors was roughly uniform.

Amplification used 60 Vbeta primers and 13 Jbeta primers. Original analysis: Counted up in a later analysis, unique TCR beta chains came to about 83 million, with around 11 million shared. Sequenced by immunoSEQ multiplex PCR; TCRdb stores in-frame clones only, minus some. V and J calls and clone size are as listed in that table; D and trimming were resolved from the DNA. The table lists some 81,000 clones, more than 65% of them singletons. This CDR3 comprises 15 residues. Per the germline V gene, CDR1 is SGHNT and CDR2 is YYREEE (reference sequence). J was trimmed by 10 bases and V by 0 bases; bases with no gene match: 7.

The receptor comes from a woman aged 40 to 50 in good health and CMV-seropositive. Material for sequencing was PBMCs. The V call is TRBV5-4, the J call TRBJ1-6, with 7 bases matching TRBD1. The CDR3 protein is CASSLGGGSLSPLHF. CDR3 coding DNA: TGTGCCAGCAGCTTGGGAGGGGGCAGCCTGTCACCCCTCCACTTT.